One sample yielded the 15 T cell receptor beta chains listed below, sequenced in a study of early T cells in non-severe SARS-CoV-2 infection. TCRdb re-derived calls from the 5' RACE reads in MiXCR, one entry per CDR3 protein. The profile shows tens of thousands of distinct CDR3 sequences, less than 15% of them singletons. The specimen was whole blood. These receptor sequences come from an adult who was a healthcare worker with PCR-confirmed SARS-CoV-2 infection or an uninfected control (not recorded which).

The CDR3 region has the DNA TGTGCCAGCAGATCCTTCAGGGCTAGCGGAAGCTCCTACAATGAGCAGTTCTTC. Protein sequence: CASRSFRASGSSYNEQFF. The genes are TRBV6-6 and TRBJ2-1; 7 bases fit TRBD2. The germline V gene encodes CDR1 MNHNY and CDR2 SVGAGI (reference sequence). The CDR3 extends over 18 amino acids. Trimming at V came to 6 bases and at J to 0 bases, leaving 14 bases not matched to a gene.

This clonotype was seen a few times. The V call is TRBV12-3 or TRBV12-4, the J call TRBJ1-2; 7 bases are a match to TRBD1. The CDR3 extends over 16 amino acids. Unmatched junction bases numbered 11, after V lost 5 bases and J lost 2 bases. CDR3 residues: CASSPPPGGTNYGYTF. The CDR3 DNA sequence: TGTGCCAGCAGTCCCCCCCCAGGGGGGACGAACTATGGCTACACCTTC.

This clonotype was counted at least ten times. The rearrangement uses TRBV27 and TRBJ1-6, with 7 bases fitting TRBD1. The V and J ends lost 3 bases and 6 bases, in that order; junction bases with no gene match: 2. This CDR3 region has 14 residues. CDR1 is MNHEY, CDR2 SMNVEV, per germline (reference sequence). CDR3 sequence: CASSFRDSNSPLHF. The CDR3 coding sequence is TGTGCCAGCAGTTTCCGGGACAGTAATTCACCCCTCCACTTT.

The chain links TRBV5-5 to TRBJ2-7; D uncertain. Trimming took 1 base from V and 9 from J, leaving 8 bases between them. The CDR3 spans 11 residues. Germline V gene sequence: CDR1 SGHKS, CDR2 YYEKEE (reference sequence). DNA of the CDR3: TGTGCCAGCAGCTTGACACTCGGGCAGTACTTC. The encoded protein is CASSLTLGQYF.

The chain employs TRBV20-1 and TRBJ2-7; D is ambiguous. V was cut by 3 bases and J by 7 bases, with 10 bases left in between. The length of the CDR3 is 11 residues. Germline values: CDR1 DFQATT, CDR2 SNEGSKA (reference sequence). The DNA of the CDR3 is TGCAGTGCTAGCACCTCAGTAGAGCAGTACTTC. It encodes CSASTSVEQYF.

The chain employs TRBV12-3 or TRBV12-4 and TRBJ1-1, with D possibly matching TRBD1 (5 bases). V was pared by 2 bases and J by 6 bases, with 10 bases between. The CDR3 runs to 13 residues. The CDR3 region has the DNA TGTGCCAGCAGTTTAAAGGGGATCGCTGAAGCTTTCTTT. It codes for CASSLKGIAEAFF.

This clonotype was picked up a small number of times. The V and J genes are TRBV11-2 and TRBJ2-5, with D unclear. Germline V gene sequence: CDR1 SGHAT, CDR2 FQNNGV. Trimming removed 1 base at V and 9 bases at J, with 12 bases between. The CDR3 extends over 13 amino acids. The DNA for the CDR3 is TGTGCCAGCAGCTTAGCGGGCAGCCGGGCCCAGTACTTC. Its translation: CASSLAGSRAQYF.

This clonotype was found a few times. The genes are TRBV30 and TRBJ1-2; D is undetermined. The CDR3 consists of 14 residues. Trimming removed 0 bases at V and 5 bases at J, with 13 bases between. Germline values: CDR1 GTSNPN, CDR2 SVGIG (reference sequence). The CDR3 loop is CAWSVRPTPYGYTF. As DNA, the CDR3 is TGTGCCTGGAGTGTGAGACCTACTCCATATGGCTACACCTTC.

This clonotype was seen ten or more times. The chain links TRBV7-9 to TRBJ1-4, with no clear D. Trimming took off 0 bases at V and 8 bases at J, with 10 bases between the two ends. The CDR3 length is 14 residues. Germline CDR1 and CDR2: SEHNR and FQNEAQ (reference sequence). The CDR3 here is CASSLAGAGEKLFF. The CDR3 coding sequence is TGTGCCAGCAGCTTAGCAGGAGCGGGAGAAAAACTGTTTTTT.

Many counts were recorded for this clonotype. V is TRBV7-6 and J is TRBJ2-2; D is uncertain. From germline, CDR1 is SGHVS and CDR2 FNYEAQ. V lost 11 bases and J 6 bases, leaving 16 bases between the germline ends. The CDR3 has 13 residues. The CDR3 nucleotides are TGTGCCGCCAGGTCTACGGGTCCCGGGGAGCTGTTTTTT. Translating it yields CAARSTGPGELFF.

The rearrangement links TRBV9 to TRBJ2-3; no reliable D call. Germline V gene lookup returns CDR1 SGDLS and CDR2 YYNGEE. The CDR3 covers 15 residues. V lost 4 bases to trimming and J lost 4 bases, with 16 bases between them. CDR3: CASSYTPGVSDTQYF. The DNA for the CDR3 is TGTGCCAGCAGCTACACCCCCGGCGTTTCAGATACGCAGTATTTT.

In this sample, this clonotype turned up a few times. A junction end diverges from the germline sequence, so it may reflect a read error. The chain employs TRBV6-5 and TRBJ2-7, with D tentatively TRBD1 or TRBD2 (5 bases each). Germline lookup yields CDR1 MNHEY and CDR2 SVGAGI. The CDR3 is 15 amino acids. The CDR3 sequence: CASSYTPVRDLTLHF. CDR3 bases: TGTGCCAGCAGTTACACCCCTGTACGGGACCTCACCCTGCACTTC.

The sample holds a few counts of this clonotype. The rearrangement joins TRBV28 to TRBJ2-3; no firm D call. Germline CDR1 reads MDHEN; CDR2 reads SYDVKM. V gave up 2 bases and J gave up 10 bases, with 10 bases separating them. There are 12 residues in the CDR3. In DNA, the CDR3 is TGTGCCAGCAGTTTACAAAAGTTTTCGCAGTATTTT. Translating gives CASSLQKFSQYF. Filled out from reference TRBV28 and TRBJ2-3, the complete variable domain reads DVKVTQSSRYLVKRTGEKVFLECVQDMDHENMFWYRQDPGLGLRLIYFSYDVKMKEKGDIPEGYSVSREKKERFSLILESASTNQTSMYLCASSLQKFSQYFGPGTRLTVL.

The chain links TRBV6-2 or TRBV6-3 to TRBJ2-7; D ambiguous. CDR1 MNHEY and CDR2 SVGEGT come from the germline V gene. This CDR3 is 12 amino acids long. V shed 1 base and J shed 4 bases, with 5 bases lying between them. The CDR3 DNA follows: TGTGCCAGCAGTTACTACCAATACGAGCAGTACTTC. This encodes CASSYYQYEQYF.

V gene TRBV20-1 combines with J gene TRBJ2-3, with 9 bases lining up with TRBD1. The V and J ends lost 3 bases and 3 bases, in that order; junction bases with no gene match: 7. CDR1 and CDR2 from the germline V gene are DFQATT and SNEGSKA (reference sequence). CDR3 length: 15 amino acids. CDR3 DNA: TGCAGTGCTAGGCCCCGACAGGGGGTAACAGATACGCAGTATTTT. Protein sequence: CSARPRQGVTDTQYF.